One sample yielded the 21 T cell receptor beta chains listed below, sequenced in a study of shared clonotypes between healthy human individuals. Repertoires were generated with immunoSEQ multiplex PCR, while TCRdb's copy carries only in-frame clones and drops some. The sample shows more than 2,000,000 clones, 80% to 95% of them seen only once. What was sequenced was naive CD4+ T cells from PBMCs. As to subset: CD45RA+ positively selected. These TCRs come from a man younger than 35 in good health. Some clones in this sample may be carry-over from other donors' samples.

About this clone: This CDR3 is also generated by other DNA sequences in the sample. The chain links TRBV11-2 to TRBJ2-1, with a tentative D call TRBD1 (5 bases). Deletions cut 3 bases from V and 0 bases from J, with 9 bases between. This CDR3 comprises 15 residues. Germline V gives CDR1 SGHAT, CDR2 FQNNGV. The CDR3 DNA follows: TGTGCCAGCAGCTTGGGGCTGGGCTCCTACAATGAGCAGTTCTTC. It codes for CASSLGLGSYNEQFF.

This chain uses TRBV28 with TRBJ1-4; D gene ambiguous. V was clipped by 5 bases and J by 5 bases, with 15 bases between them. The germline V gene encodes CDR1 MDHEN and CDR2 SYDVKM. The CDR3 is 15 amino acids. The CDR3: CASSKRWRLNEKLFF. The CDR3 DNA follows: TGTGCCAGCAGTAAAAGGTGGAGATTAAATGAAAAACTGTTTTTT.

The chain couples TRBV4-2 to TRBJ2-2; 10 bases align to TRBD2. The CDR3 covers 20 residues. Germline V lookup: CDR1 LGHNA, CDR2 YNFKEQ. Unmatched junction bases numbered 15, after V lost 0 bases and J lost 5 bases. CDR3 region: CASSQDLDRLAGVRTGELFF. The DNA of the CDR3 is TGTGCCAGCAGCCAAGATTTAGATCGGCTAGCGGGAGTTCGGACCGGGGAGCTGTTTTTT.

The V call is TRBV5-6, the J call TRBJ2-1, with D possibly being TRBD2 (6 bases). CDR1 is SGHDT and CDR2 is YYEEEE in the germline V gene. The CDR3 is 13 residues long. V dropped 4 bases and J dropped 8 bases, with 13 bases sitting between them. This CDR3 reads CASSRDLADEQFF. The CDR3 DNA sequence: TGTGCCAGCAGCCGGGACTTAGCGGATGAGCAGTTCTTC. The variable domain in full, with the rest retrieved from reference TRBV5-6 and TRBJ2-1, is DAGVTQSPTHLIKTRGQQVTLRCSPKSGHDTVSWYQQALGQGPQFIFQYYEEEERQRGNFPDRFSGHQFPNYSSELNVNALLLGDSALYLCASSRDLADEQFFGPGTRLTVL.

The chain employs TRBV18 and TRBJ2-3; 7 bases line up with TRBD2. CDR1 is KGHSH and CDR2 is LQKENI in the germline V gene. The CDR3 extends over 14 amino acids. J lost 2 bases, V lost 4 bases, and 3 bases had no gene match. CDR3 protein: CASSRERDTDTQYF. The DNA of the CDR3 is TGTGCCAGCTCACGGGAGCGGGACACAGATACGCAGTATTTT.

The chain carries TRBV5-1 and TRBJ2-5, with 8 bases that match TRBD1. The ends lost 7 bases at V and 1 base at J; junction bases unmatched: 6. The CDR3 runs to 14 residues. CDR1 is SGHRS, CDR2 YFSETQ, per germline. DNA for the CDR3: TGCGCCAGCTACAGGGGGTCGGGCCAAGAGACCCAGTACTTC. Its translation: CASYRGSGQETQYF.

As concerns this clone: Different DNA sequences within this sample yield the same CDR3. This chain links TRBV11-2 with TRBJ2-6; D not resolved. Trimming took off 1 base at V and 0 bases at J, with 4 bases between the two ends. Germline V gene data show CDR1 as SGHAT and CDR2 as FQNNGV. The CDR3 has 15 residues. CDR3 loop: CASSLAPSGANVLTF. The DNA of the CDR3 is TGTGCCAGCAGCTTAGCTCCCTCTGGGGCCAACGTCCTGACTTTC.

A single count supports this clone. Distinct nucleotide sequences in the sample also encode this CDR3. CDR3 in DNA: TGCGCCAGCAGCTTGGGCAGGAACACCGGGGAGCTGTTTTTT. Translated, it gives CASSLGRNTGELFF. The chain has TRBV5-1 and TRBJ2-2; no clear D. The V end was cut by 0 bases, the J end by 1 base, with 4 bases between. Germline V gene lookup returns CDR1 SGHRS and CDR2 YFSETQ. The CDR3 runs 14 residues.

This chain connects TRBV5-1 to TRBJ2-3; 9 bases line up with TRBD2. This CDR3 region has 15 residues. Germline V gene lookup returns CDR1 SGHRS and CDR2 YFSETQ. Trimming at V came to 2 bases and at J to 6 bases, leaving 7 bases not matched to a gene. As DNA, the CDR3 is TGCGCCAGCAGCTTCGGATCTAGCGGGGAGGATACGCAGTATTTT. Translation gives CASSFGSSGEDTQYF. Together with reference TRBV5-1 and TRBJ2-3, the CDR3 gives the full variable domain: KAGVTQTPRYLIKTRGQQVTLSCSPISGHRSVSWYQQTPGQGLQFLFEYFSETQRNKGNFPGRFSGRQFSNSRSEMNVSTLELGDSALYLCASSFGSSGEDTQYFGPGTRLTVL.

CDR3 nucleotide sequence: TGTGCCAGCAGCTTGGGGGGGAAGGATGAGCAGTTCTTC. This encodes CASSLGGKDEQFF. The chain uses TRBV11-1 and TRBJ2-1; TRBD2 matches 7 bases. This CDR3 spans 13 amino acids. Unmatched junction bases numbered 4, after V lost 3 bases and J lost 8 bases. Germline assignment: CDR1 SGHAT and CDR2 FQDESV (reference sequence).

This chain connects TRBV4-2 to TRBJ2-1; maybe TRBD2 (6 bases). The CDR3 extends over 15 amino acids. In germline, CDR1 is LGHNA, CDR2 YNFKEQ. Trimming cost V 2 bases and J 3 bases, with 11 bases left between them. Written as DNA, the CDR3 is TGTGCCAGCAGCCAATCAGGGACTGACTACAATGAGCAGTTCTTC. Amino acid sequence: CASSQSGTDYNEQFF.

This clone came up a few times. J is TRBJ2-1 and V is TRBV11-1, with 7 nucleotides matching TRBD2. Looked up from germline, CDR1 is SGHAT and CDR2 is FQDESV (reference sequence). The CDR3 length is 16 residues. J gave up 3 bases and V 7 bases, and 12 bases lay outside the gene matches. CDR3 sequence reads: CASNKGGGFLYNEQFF. CDR3 bases: TGTGCCAGCAACAAGGGCGGGGGTTTTCTCTACAATGAGCAGTTCTTC.

The chain employs TRBV18 and TRBJ1-1, with D possibly being TRBD1 (6 bases). The CDR3 is 13 amino acids. Germline V gene lookup returns CDR1 KGHSH and CDR2 LQKENI. With 6 bases removed from V and 3 bases from J, the gap between germline ends came to 11 bases. The DNA of the CDR3 is TGTGCCAGCTCCGCTGGGGGCGACACTGAAGCTTTCTTT. Protein: CASSAGGDTEAFF.

The J gene is TRBJ2-2, the V gene TRBV11-2, with 7 bases lining up with TRBD2. This CDR3 region has 15 residues. V shed 1 base and J 5 bases; nucleotides not matched to a gene: 4. The germline gives CDR1 SGHAT, CDR2 FQNNGV. The CDR3 bases are TGTGCCAGCAGCTTAGCCCCCGGGGGGACCGGGGAGCTGTTTTTT. It codes for CASSLAPGGTGELFF.

V gene TRBV5-1 combines with J gene TRBJ2-7, with D hard to call. Trimming left V 1 base short and J 3 bases short, with 14 bases between. The germline CDR1 and CDR2 sequences are SGHRS and YFSETQ. The CDR3 consists of 15 residues. CDR3 protein: CASSLSDPAGYEQYF. The CDR3 DNA follows: TGCGCCAGCAGCTTGTCGGACCCAGCCGGCTACGAGCAGTACTTC. Based on the CDR3 plus reference TRBV5-1 and TRBJ2-7, the full variable domain is KAGVTQTPRYLIKTRGQQVTLSCSPISGHRSVSWYQQTPGQGLQFLFEYFSETQRNKGNFPGRFSGRQFSNSRSEMNVSTLELGDSALYLCASSLSDPAGYEQYFGPGTRLTVT.

The chain uses TRBV6-1 and TRBJ1-4; no definite D call. The germline V gene has CDR1 MNHNS and CDR2 SASEGT. The CDR3 is 14 residues long. With 1 base removed from V and 7 bases from J, the gap between germline ends came to 10 bases. For the CDR3, the DNA is TGTGCCAGCAGTGAAGGTCCGGTAGGTGAAAAACTGTTTTTT. This gives the protein CASSEGPVGEKLFF.

This clone was seen once. The genes are TRBV5-1 and TRBJ2-5; 12 bases align to TRBD1. There are 17 residues in the CDR3. The J segment lost 3 bases and the V segment lost 4 bases, leaving 10 bases of the junction unmatched. CDR1 SGHRS and CDR2 YFSETQ come from the germline V gene. This chain's CDR3 is CASSLGTGGAWEETQYF. The CDR3 coding sequence is TGCGCCAGCAGCCTGGGGACAGGGGGCGCTTGGGAAGAGACCCAGTACTTC.

V usage is TRBV6-1 and J usage is TRBJ2-7, with D perhaps matching TRBD2 (6 bases). There are 17 residues in the CDR3. V lost 1 base and J 0 bases, leaving 16 bases between the germline ends. Germline values: CDR1 MNHNS, CDR2 SASEGT. The CDR3 here is CASSEEEGTYSSYEQYF. CDR3 sequence (DNA): TGTGCCAGCAGTGAAGAGGAAGGGACTTACAGCTCCTACGAGCAGTACTTC.

This chain links TRBV7-3 with TRBJ2-2; the D is unclear. V lost 6 bases and J lost 5, with 13 bases in between. This CDR3 has 14 amino acids. CDR1 SGHTA and CDR2 FQGTGA come from the germline V gene. CDR3 protein: CASSLVGATGELFF. CDR3 in DNA: TGTGCCAGCAGTCTTGTCGGTGCTACCGGGGAGCTGTTTTTT.

V and J are TRBV11-2 and TRBJ2-2; tentatively, D is TRBD1 (5 bases). V was shortened by 7 bases and J by 2 bases, with 11 bases between the two germline ends. CDR1 SGHAT and CDR2 FQNNGV come from the germline V gene. This CDR3 spans 14 amino acids. CDR3 protein: CASKRTQNTGELFF. The CDR3 region has the DNA TGTGCCAGCAAAAGGACACAAAACACCGGGGAGCTGTTTTTT. Based on the CDR3 plus reference TRBV11-2 and TRBJ2-2, the full variable domain is EAGVAQSPRYKIIEKRQSVAFWCNPISGHATLYWYQQILGQGPKLLIQFQNNGVVDDSQLPKDRFSAERLKGVDSTLKIQPAKLEDSAVYLCASKRTQNTGELFFGEGSRLTVL.

The chain has TRBV6-1 and TRBJ2-5; D tentatively reads TRBD1 or TRBD2 (5 bases each). Deletions cut 4 bases from V and 1 base from J, with 10 bases between. The CDR3 has 14 residues. CDR1 is MNHNS, CDR2 SASEGT, per germline. The CDR3 sequence is CASSGGRSQETQYF. CDR3 nucleotide sequence: TGTGCCAGCAGTGGGGGACGGAGCCAAGAGACCCAGTACTTC.